This T cell receptor (beta chain) was captured by sequencing in a study of T cells in Graves' hyperthyroidism and ophthalmopathy. Points from the study as a whole: Blood held most thyroid clonotypes expanded above 0.001 frequency.

This clonotype was counted at least ten times. The target antigen is unknown. It was RNA transcripts that yielded the amplified TCR beta CDR3 regions. An initial round of RT-PCR targeting the TCR CDR3 relied on the HTBI primer set. TCRdb itself ran the multiplex PCR reads through MiXCR, one entry per CDR3 protein. The sample yields approximately 500,000 distinct CDR3 sequences, just over 45% seen once. Uncontrolled infection, other autoimmune disease, pregnancy or lactation disqualified patients from enrolment. Germline V CDR1 and CDR2: MNHEY, SVGEGT. The CDR3 has 15 amino acids. The V and J ends lost 6 bases and 3 bases, in that order; junction bases with no gene match: 6.

Sequenced: peripheral blood or thyroid tissue (not recorded which). This clonotype was obtained from a young woman with Graves' hyperthyroidism. The rearrangement uses TRBV6-2 or TRBV6-3 and TRBJ1-5, with TRBD1 identical over 9 bases. This CDR3 is CASSKTGGDNQPQHF. In nucleotides, the CDR3 is TGTGCCAGCAGCAAAACAGGGGGCGACAATCAGCCCCAGCATTTT.